The clone carrying this T cell receptor (beta chain) was found once. The data derive from a study of CD8 T cells in Susac syndrome. The CDR3 spans 17 residues. The V and J ends lost 4 bases and 4 bases, in that order; junction bases with no gene match: 13. In germline, CDR1 is SGHDT, CDR2 YYEEEE. The authors reverse transcribed roughly 0.5 to 1 ug RNA with random hexamers. Amplification of TCR beta CDR3 spanned 54 Vbeta and 13 Jbeta via immunoSEQ multiplex PCR. TCRdb independently ran MiXCR on the immunoSEQ multiplex PCR reads; one entry per CDR3 protein. The table has over 140,000 distinct CDR3 sequences, roughly 94% seen once.

The specimen was CD4+ T cells from PBMCs. The V call is TRBV5-6, the J call TRBJ2-3, with TRBD2 matching 9 bases. The sequence was collected from a human donor with Susac syndrome. This CDR3 is CASSPVGSGSRADTQYF. The CDR3 nucleotides are TGTGCCAGCAGCCCGGTTGGTAGCGGGAGTCGTGCAGATACGCAGTATTTT.